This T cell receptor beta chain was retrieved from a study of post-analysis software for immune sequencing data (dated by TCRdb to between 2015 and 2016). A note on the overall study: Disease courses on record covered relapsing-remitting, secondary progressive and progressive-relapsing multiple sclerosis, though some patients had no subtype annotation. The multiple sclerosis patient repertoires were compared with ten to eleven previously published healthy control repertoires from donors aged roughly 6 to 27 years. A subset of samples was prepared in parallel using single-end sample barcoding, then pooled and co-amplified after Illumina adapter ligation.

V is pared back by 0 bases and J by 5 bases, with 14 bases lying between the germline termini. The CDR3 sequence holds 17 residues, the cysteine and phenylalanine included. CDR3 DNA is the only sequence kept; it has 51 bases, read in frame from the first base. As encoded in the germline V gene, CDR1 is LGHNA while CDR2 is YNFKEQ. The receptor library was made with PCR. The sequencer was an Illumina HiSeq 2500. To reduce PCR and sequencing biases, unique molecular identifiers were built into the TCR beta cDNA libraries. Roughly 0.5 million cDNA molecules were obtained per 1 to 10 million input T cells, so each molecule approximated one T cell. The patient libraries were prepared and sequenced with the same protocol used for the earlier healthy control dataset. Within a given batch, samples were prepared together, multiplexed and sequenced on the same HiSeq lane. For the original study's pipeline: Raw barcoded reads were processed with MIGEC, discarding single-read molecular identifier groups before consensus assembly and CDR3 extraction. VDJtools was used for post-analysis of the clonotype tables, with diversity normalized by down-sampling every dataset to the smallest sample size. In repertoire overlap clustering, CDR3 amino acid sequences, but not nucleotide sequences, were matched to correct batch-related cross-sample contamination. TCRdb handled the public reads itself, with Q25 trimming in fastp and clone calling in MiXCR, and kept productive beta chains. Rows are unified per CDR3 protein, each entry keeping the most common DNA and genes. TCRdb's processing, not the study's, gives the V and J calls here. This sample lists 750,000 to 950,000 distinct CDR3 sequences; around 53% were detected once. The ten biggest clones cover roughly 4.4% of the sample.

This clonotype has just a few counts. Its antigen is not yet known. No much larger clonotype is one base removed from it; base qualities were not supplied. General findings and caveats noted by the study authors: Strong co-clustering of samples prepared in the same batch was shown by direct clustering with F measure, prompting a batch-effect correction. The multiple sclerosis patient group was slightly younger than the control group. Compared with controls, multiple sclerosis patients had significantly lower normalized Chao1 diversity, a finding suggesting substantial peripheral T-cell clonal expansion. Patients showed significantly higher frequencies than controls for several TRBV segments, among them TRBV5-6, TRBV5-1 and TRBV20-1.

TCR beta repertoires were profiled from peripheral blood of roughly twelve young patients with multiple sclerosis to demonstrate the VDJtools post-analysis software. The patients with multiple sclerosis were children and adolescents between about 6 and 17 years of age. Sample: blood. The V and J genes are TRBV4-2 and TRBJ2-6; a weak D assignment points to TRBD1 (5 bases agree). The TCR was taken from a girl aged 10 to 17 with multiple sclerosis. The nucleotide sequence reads TGTGCCAGCAGCCAAGATAGAAGGGGTGCTCGGGCCAACGTCCTGACTTTC. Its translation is CASSQDRRGARANVLTF.